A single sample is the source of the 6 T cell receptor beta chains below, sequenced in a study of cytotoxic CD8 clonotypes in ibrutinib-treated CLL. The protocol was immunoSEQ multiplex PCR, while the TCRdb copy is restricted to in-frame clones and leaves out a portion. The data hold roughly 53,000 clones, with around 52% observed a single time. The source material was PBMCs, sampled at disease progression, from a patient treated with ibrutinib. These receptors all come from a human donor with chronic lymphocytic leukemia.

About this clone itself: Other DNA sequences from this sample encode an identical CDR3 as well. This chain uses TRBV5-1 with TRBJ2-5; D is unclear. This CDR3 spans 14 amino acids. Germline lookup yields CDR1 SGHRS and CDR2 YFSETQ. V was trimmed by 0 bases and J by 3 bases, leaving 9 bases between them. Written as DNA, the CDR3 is TGCGCCAGCAGCTTGGGTGGCGGCGAAGAGACCCAGTACTTC. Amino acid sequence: CASSLGGGEETQYF.

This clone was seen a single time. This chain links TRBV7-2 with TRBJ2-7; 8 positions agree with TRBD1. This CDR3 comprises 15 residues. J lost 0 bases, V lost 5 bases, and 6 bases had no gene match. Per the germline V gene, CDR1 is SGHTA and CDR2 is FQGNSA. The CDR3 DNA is TGTGCCAGCAGCGAAGGACAGGGTCGCTCCTACGAGCAGTACTTC. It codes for CASSEGQGRSYEQYF.

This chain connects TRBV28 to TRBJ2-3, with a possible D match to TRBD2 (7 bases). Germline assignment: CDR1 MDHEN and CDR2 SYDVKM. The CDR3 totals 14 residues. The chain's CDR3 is CALGGGGRTDTQYF. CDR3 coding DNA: TGTGCTCTAGGGGGGGGAGGGCGGACAGATACGCAGTATTTT.

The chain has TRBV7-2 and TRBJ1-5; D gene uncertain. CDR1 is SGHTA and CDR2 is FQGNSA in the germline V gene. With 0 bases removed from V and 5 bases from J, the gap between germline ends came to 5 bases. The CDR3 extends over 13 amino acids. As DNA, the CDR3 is TGTGCCAGCAGCTTAGCCTCATATCAGCCCCAGCATTTT. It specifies CASSLASYQPQHF.

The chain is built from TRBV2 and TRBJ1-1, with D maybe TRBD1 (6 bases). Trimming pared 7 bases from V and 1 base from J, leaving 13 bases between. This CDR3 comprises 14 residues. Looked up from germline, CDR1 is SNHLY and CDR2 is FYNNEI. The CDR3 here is CASIRGLGNTEAFF. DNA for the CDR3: TGTGCCAGCATCCGGGGGCTGGGGAACACTGAAGCTTTCTTT.

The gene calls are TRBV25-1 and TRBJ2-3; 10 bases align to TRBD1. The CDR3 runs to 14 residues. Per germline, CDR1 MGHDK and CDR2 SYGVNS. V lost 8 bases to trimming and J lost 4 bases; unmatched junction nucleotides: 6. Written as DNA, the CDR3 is TGTGCCAGCCACCTGACAGGGGGCTCAGATACGCAGTATTTT. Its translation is CASHLTGGSDTQYF.